This TCR beta chain came from a study of OX40 agonist ivuxolimab in advanced cancers. Overall study context: Across the patients, intravenous ivuxolimab was delivered every 2 weeks at 0.01 to 10 mg/kg. Study conclusions and caveats: Both CD4+ and CD8+ T cell populations in blood had undergone clonal expansion by week 6 at 0.1 to 3.0 mg/kg. Some patients who did not respond also had low normalized T-cell clonal expansion.

Clones were sequenced by immunoSEQ multiplex PCR, and TCRdb holds only the in-frame ones, with some missing. Of about 84,000 clones listed, around nine tenths are singletons. As concerns this clone: No antigen is known for it.

This clonotype was obtained from an adult with an advanced solid tumor such as melanoma, head and neck, liver or kidney cancer. The source material was CD4+ or CD8+ T cells sorted from blood, sampled in a trial of the OX40 agonist ivuxolimab.

Here the CDR3 DNA reads TGTGCCACCTCGGCGGGGGGAGAGCAGTACTTC. Protein product: CATSAGGEQYF. V and J are TRBV19 and TRBJ2-7; 8 bases fit TRBD2. Looked up from germline, CDR1 is LNHDA and CDR2 is SQIVND (reference sequence). The CDR3 has 11 amino acids. The V gene end was trimmed by 10 bases and the J gene end by 7 bases; junction bases not matched to a gene: 6. The complete variable domain, with remaining parts taken from reference TRBV19 and TRBJ2-7, reads DGGITQSPKYLFRKEGQNVTLSCEQNLNHDAMYWYRQDPGQGLRLIYYSQIVNDFQKGDIAEGYSVSREKKESFPLTVTSAQKNPTAFYLCATSAGGEQYFGPGTRLTVT.